This T cell receptor beta chain was obtained from a study of blood T cell repertoires in COVID-19. The study recruited people aged about 18 to 95 years across under 25 US areas. Cohort assignment relied on participant-reported clinical history. Either two negative PCRs, clearance, or symptom resolution qualified Cohort 3 donors as recovered. The assay was immunoSEQ multiplex PCR, and TCRdb's table has in-frame clones only and misses some. The sample has about 200,000 clones, 80% to 85% seen once. This CDR3 is 12 amino acids long. V lost 5 bases and J 14 bases, leaving 18 bases between the germline ends. The germline gives CDR1 SGHAT, CDR2 FQNNGV.

The receptor was isolated from a man aged 40-50 years who had recovered from COVID-19. The sequencing input was PBMCs or T cells enriched from blood (not recorded which). The chain combines TRBV11-2 with TRBJ1-2, with D perhaps matching TRBD1 (6 bases). CDR3 DNA sequence: TGTGCCAGCAGCCGACAACAGGGTCGCGAGACCTTC. Its translation is CASSRQQGRETF.